This entry lists 6 T cell receptor beta chains sequenced from one sample in a study of Ad26.COV2.S vaccination and SARS-CoV-2 variants. The treatment here: roughly 20 received Ad26.COV2.S at low or high dose, single or two shots; about five received placebo; per-sample allocation not given. Sampling was done on day 63 after the first vaccine or placebo injection. Repertoires were generated with immunoSEQ multiplex PCR, while TCRdb's copy carries only in-frame clones and drops some. The sample shows a few hundred thousand clones, roughly 84% of them seen only once. The sample was peripheral blood, taken in a trial of Ad26.COV2.S vaccine versus placebo. The origin of the receptors is a person aged 18-65 years who received the Ad26.COV2.S COVID-19 vaccine or a placebo.

The chain employs TRBV27 and TRBJ1-6; D unclear. The CDR3 is 14 amino acids. Trimming took 8 bases from V and 4 from J, leaving 12 bases between them. Germline-derived CDR1 and CDR2 are MNHEY and SMNVEV (reference sequence). The CDR3 DNA reads as TGTGCCAGCTCAACACCTACTTATAATTCACCCCTCCACTTT. It codes for CASSTPTYNSPLHF.

The chain couples TRBV11-2 to TRBJ2-5, with D tentatively TRBD1 or TRBD2 (6 bases each). CDR1 and CDR2 (germline): SGHAT, FQNNGV. CDR3 length: 17 residues. V lost 2 bases, J lost 1 base, and 17 bases lay in between. CDR3 in DNA: TGTGCCAGCAGCTTAATCGTTGGGGGGCGAGTCCAAGAGACCCAGTACTTC. This encodes CASSLIVGGRVQETQYF.

This clone has only one observation. The chain combines TRBV6-2 or TRBV6-3 with TRBJ2-3, with D tentatively TRBD2 (6 bases). This CDR3 region has 15 residues. The germline CDR1 and CDR2 sequences are MNHEY and SVGEGT. Trimming pared 4 bases from V and 2 bases from J, leaving 13 bases between. The CDR3 nucleotides read TGTGCCAGCAGTTTGATGGCGGGGTCCACAGATACGCAGTATTTT. It encodes CASSLMAGSTDTQYF.

This clone was seen only once. CDR3 residues: CASSHDRSGEQYF. In DNA, the CDR3 is TGTGCCAGCAGCCATGACAGGTCAGGGGAGCAGTACTTC. This chain joins TRBV3-1 (or the pseudogene TRBV3-2) and TRBJ2-7, with a tentative D call TRBD1 (6 bases). V lost 3 bases to trimming and J lost 7 bases, with 13 bases between them. The CDR3 is 13 amino acids. Germline lookup yields CDR1 LGHDT and CDR2 YNNKEL (reference sequence).

The sample holds one count of this clone. The V call is TRBV5-1, the J call TRBJ1-2, with D possibly being TRBD1 (6 bases). The CDR3 has 14 residues. V lost 2 bases, J lost 0 bases, and 8 bases lay in between. The germline V gene has CDR1 SGHRS and CDR2 YFSETQ. CDR3 protein: CASSLQGPNYGYTF. The CDR3 DNA sequence: TGCGCCAGCAGCTTACAGGGCCCTAACTATGGCTACACCTTC.

The chain is built from TRBV4-1 and TRBJ2-3; no clear D. This CDR3 is 15 amino acids long. V shed 1 base and J shed 6 bases, with 14 bases lying between them. Germline V CDR1 and CDR2: MGHRA, YSYEKL. The CDR3 DNA follows: TGCGCCAGCAGCCAAGCGGCCAGAGGTTTCGATACGCAGTATTTT. This gives the protein CASSQAARGFDTQYF.